Following are 27 T cell receptor beta chains from one sample sequenced in a study of response to subunit inactivated influenza vaccine. TCRdb itself ran the RT-PCR reads through MiXCR, one entry per CDR3 protein. The sample records fewer than 700,000 distinct CDR3 sequences, 10% to 15% being singletons. The sequenced sample was PBMCs from blood, obtained 45 days after vaccination. These receptors all stem from a man in his fifties who received an inactivated influenza vaccine.

This clonotype was recorded many times. The chain has TRBV4-2 and TRBJ2-7; D gene ambiguous. The germline CDR1 and CDR2 sequences are LGHNA and YNFKEQ. Trimming took 3 bases from V and 9 from J, leaving 15 bases between them. The CDR3 runs to 13 residues. CDR3 sequence reads: CASSQGLNVGQYF. In nucleotides, the CDR3 is TGTGCCAGCAGCCAGGGCCTCAATGTAGGGCAGTACTTC.

The J gene is TRBJ1-2, the V gene TRBV28; no clear D gene. The CDR3 sequence is 11 residues long. V was clipped by 4 bases and J by 4 bases, with 4 bases between them. Germline values: CDR1 MDHEN, CDR2 SYDVKM. For the CDR3, the DNA is TGTGCCAGCAGTTCGGGCTATGGCTACACCTTC. Encoded protein: CASSSGYGYTF.

This clonotype was detected a few times. This chain connects TRBV3-1 to TRBJ2-5; D unclear. V was pared by 4 bases and J by 4 bases, with 13 bases between. Germline CDR1 reads LGHDT; CDR2 reads YNNKEL (reference sequence). CDR3 length equals 14 residues. CDR3 loop: CASSLGPGSETQYF. CDR3 nucleotides: TGTGCCAGCAGCCTAGGGCCAGGCTCAGAGACCCAGTACTTC.

The V call is TRBV11-2, the J call TRBJ2-7; D uncertain. Germline values: CDR1 SGHAT, CDR2 FQNNGV. The CDR3 totals 14 residues. V shed 2 bases and J shed 2 bases, with 10 bases lying between them. This CDR3 is CASSLTMTTYEQYF. The CDR3 DNA reads TGTGCCAGCAGCTTAACCATGACAACCTACGAGCAGTACTTC.

There are many counts of this clonotype. This chain joins TRBV12-3 or TRBV12-4 and TRBJ1-5, with 7 positions matching TRBD1. The CDR3 totals 16 residues. With 6 bases clipped from V and 1 base from J, the junction kept 9 bases outside the gene matches. The CDR3 coding sequence is TGTGCCAGCAGGTATACAGGGGACCCCAGCAATCAGCCCCAGCATTTT. Translated: CASRYTGDPSNQPQHF.

The chain combines TRBV27 with TRBJ2-2; D not certain. CDR3 length: 11 amino acids. Looked up from germline, CDR1 is MNHEY and CDR2 is SMNVEV (reference sequence). The V gene lost 6 bases and the J gene lost 7 bases, with 6 bases spanning the gap. CDR3 nucleotides: TGTGCCAGCAGGATTAACGGGGAGCTGTTTTTT. Its translation is CASRINGELFF.

This clonotype was found many times. The genes are TRBV20-1 and TRBJ2-7, with 7 bases aligning to TRBD1. The CDR3 length is 14 residues. The germline V gene encodes CDR1 DFQATT and CDR2 SNEGSKA (reference sequence). With V trimmed by 1 base and J by 4 bases, 7 bases remained unmatched. The CDR3 region has the DNA TGCAGTGCTAGAGTCCGGGACAGCACTTACGAGCAGTACTTC. Its translation: CSARVRDSTYEQYF.

This chain joins TRBV5-6 and TRBJ1-5, with D possibly being TRBD1 (5 bases). Trimming removed 2 bases from V and 9 bases from J, with 21 bases in between. CDR3 length equals 16 residues. Germline V gene data show CDR1 as SGHDT and CDR2 as YYEEEE. The CDR3 is CASSFGGQGLIMPQHF. In DNA form, the CDR3 reads TGTGCCAGCAGCTTCGGAGGTCAGGGCCTAATCATGCCCCAGCATTTT.

This clonotype was detected ten times or more. This chain connects TRBV12-3 or TRBV12-4 to TRBJ2-3; D remains unclear. Trimming took off 6 bases at V and 6 bases at J, with 10 bases between the two ends. CDR3 length: 12 residues. DNA of the CDR3: TGTGCCAGCAGCCTATTCGTGGATACGCAGTATTTT. This codes for CASSLFVDTQYF.

The rearrangement uses TRBV11-2 and TRBJ2-1; D remains ambiguous. Germline CDR1 and CDR2: SGHAT and FQNNGV. V dropped 1 base and J dropped 4 bases, with 14 bases sitting between them. The CDR3 is 16 residues long. The DNA of the CDR3 is TGTGCCAGCAGCTTAGTGGGCGGCTTCTTTTACAATGAGCAGTTCTTC. Protein product: CASSLVGGFFYNEQFF.

The rearrangement uses TRBV12-3 or TRBV12-4 and TRBJ2-7; D perhaps matches TRBD2 (6 bases). CDR3 length: 15 residues. Trimming stripped 0 bases from V and 4 bases from J, with 13 bases between. CDR3: CASSLALGGVYEQYF. The DNA of the CDR3 is TGTGCCAGCAGTTTAGCGCTAGGAGGGGTGTACGAGCAGTACTTC.

This clonotype was seen a few times. The chain links TRBV20-1 to TRBJ2-6; TRBD2 might be the D (6 bases). This CDR3 spans 15 amino acids. With 0 bases removed from V and 2 bases from J, the gap between germline ends came to 8 bases. CDR1 is DFQATT and CDR2 is SNEGSKA in the germline V gene (reference sequence). The CDR3 DNA is TGCAGTGCTAGAGAGACGGGGGCTGGGGCCAACGTCCTGACTTTC. Amino acid sequence: CSARETGAGANVLTF.

In this sample, this clonotype turned up many times. The chain combines TRBV4-3 with TRBJ2-3; D is ambiguous. Germline CDR1 is LGHNA and CDR2 is YSLEER. V dropped 1 base and J dropped 6 bases, with 11 bases sitting between them. The CDR3 has 14 residues. The CDR3 nucleotides read TGCGCCAGCAGCCAAGCGGTAACCCCTGATACGCAGTATTTT. Its protein is CASSQAVTPDTQYF.

This clonotype was counted at least ten times. The rearrangement links TRBV5-5 to TRBJ2-1; TRBD1 matches at 9 bases. The CDR3 consists of 16 residues. Germline CDR1 reads SGHKS; CDR2 reads YYEKEE (reference sequence). J lost 10 bases, V lost 4 bases, and 15 bases had no gene match. CDR3 region: CASSTSFGTGFAEQFF. The CDR3 nucleotides are TGTGCCAGCAGCACGTCCTTTGGGACAGGGTTTGCGGAGCAGTTCTTC.

This clonotype was counted at least ten times. The chain uses TRBV12-3 or TRBV12-4 and TRBJ2-1, with 7 bases aligning to TRBD1. This CDR3 spans 16 amino acids. V lost 5 bases and J lost 3; bases outside the gene matches: 10. The CDR3 DNA is TGTGCCAGCAGTAGGGGGCCCAACTCCCGCTACAATGAGCAGTTCTTC. Its protein product is CASSRGPNSRYNEQFF.

J is TRBJ2-5 and V is TRBV10-3; D gene unclear. Germline-derived CDR1 and CDR2 are ENHRY and SYGVKD. CDR3 size: 14 residues. V was pared by 2 bases and J by 2 bases, with 9 bases between. The CDR3, as DNA: TGTGCCATCAGTGAGGCGGCCAGTCAAGAGACCCAGTACTTC. This codes for CAISEAASQETQYF.

CDR3 bases: TGTGCCAGCAGCCCCGGGACAGGGGCCAATGGCTACACCTTC. Protein product: CASSPGTGANGYTF. The genes are TRBV12-3 or TRBV12-4 and TRBJ1-2; 10 nucleotides line up with TRBD1. This CDR3 has 14 amino acids. V shed 6 bases and J 6 bases; nucleotides not matched to a gene: 7.

This clonotype was detected only once. The chain combines TRBV11-1 with TRBJ2-1; 10 positions agree with TRBD2. Germline V gives CDR1 SGHAT, CDR2 FQDESV (reference sequence). V gave up 5 bases and J gave up 4 bases; unmatched junction bases: 8. The CDR3 runs 16 residues. CDR3 amino acids: CASSPTRTSGYNEQFF. In nucleotides, the CDR3 is TGTGCCAGCAGCCCAACCCGGACTAGCGGTTACAATGAGCAGTTCTTC.

The rearrangement links TRBV15 to TRBJ2-7, with D hard to call. V was trimmed by 0 bases and J by 2 bases, leaving 5 bases between them. Germline lookup yields CDR1 LNHNV and CDR2 YYDKDF (reference sequence). This CDR3 is 13 amino acids long. This CDR3 is CATSRDTPYEQYF. The CDR3 DNA is TGTGCCACCAGCAGAGACACTCCCTACGAGCAGTACTTC. Full variable domain (outside the CDR3, taken from reference TRBV15 and TRBJ2-7): DAMVIQNPRYQVTQFGKPVTLSCSQTLNHNVMYWYQQKSSQAPKLLFHYYDKDFNNEADTPDNFQSRRPNTSFCFLDIRSPGLGDTAMYLCATSRDTPYEQYFGPGTRLTVT.

The chain combines TRBV5-1 with TRBJ1-4; 9 positions match TRBD1. From germline, CDR1 is SGHRS and CDR2 YFSETQ. This CDR3 contains 15 residues. J lost 8 bases, V lost 4 bases, and 9 bases had no gene match. The DNA for the CDR3 is TGCGCCAGCAGCGTTACAGGGGGCGGCGAGGAAAAACTGTTTTTT. Its protein is CASSVTGGGEEKLFF.

A note on this clonotype: This may be a read error, as it is one base from a much larger clone. The missing conserved phenylalanine or tryptophan at the end of this CDR3 makes a read error likely. The chain links TRBV6-1 to TRBJ2-5; 13 bases match TRBD2. V dropped 6 bases and J dropped 5; count of bases not matched to a gene: 6. The CDR3 sequence is 15 residues long. CDR1 and CDR2 (germline): MNHNS, SASEGT. The CDR3 sequence: CASSPGTSGMETQYL. CDR3 DNA sequence: TGTGCCAGCAGCCCCGGGACTAGCGGGATGGAGACCCAGTACCTC.

This clonotype was observed at least ten times. The CDR3 region has the DNA TGCAGTGCTAGGGTCACAGGGAGGGACACTGAAGCTTTCTTT. Amino acid sequence: CSARVTGRDTEAFF. This chain connects TRBV20-1 to TRBJ1-1; a possible D gene is TRBD1 (6 bases). CDR1 and CDR2 (germline): DFQATT, SNEGSKA (reference sequence). The ends were cut back, 3 bases at V and 3 bases at J, with 14 bases in the middle. This CDR3 has 14 residues.

There are a few counts of this clonotype. The chain links TRBV7-2 to TRBJ2-1; 9 bases are a match to TRBD2. The CDR3 length is 16 residues. Looked up from germline, CDR1 is SGHTA and CDR2 is FQGNSA. The V gene end was trimmed by 1 base and the J gene end by 7 bases; junction bases not matched to a gene: 8. DNA for the CDR3: TGTGCCAGCAGCTTAGGTGGCGGGGGGGGCTTTAATGAGCAGTTCTTC. Protein: CASSLGGGGGFNEQFF.

The chain recombines TRBV11-2 with TRBJ2-7; 9 nucleotides align to TRBD2. V was clipped by 1 base and J by 6 bases; unmatched bases: 4. This CDR3 has 14 amino acids. The germline V gene has CDR1 SGHAT and CDR2 FQNNGV. CDR3 nucleotide sequence: TGTGCCAGCAGCTTAGCGGGACTAGCAGGCGAGCAGTACTTC. Translated, it gives CASSLAGLAGEQYF.

The chain joins TRBV11-2 to TRBJ2-5; 10 positions agree with TRBD2. The germline gives CDR1 SGHAT, CDR2 FQNNGV. Trimming took 10 bases from V and 5 from J; bases not matched to a gene: 10. The CDR3 runs to 14 residues. This chain's CDR3 is CATGERGGVETQYF. The CDR3 DNA follows: TGTGCCACCGGAGAGCGGGGGGGCGTGGAGACCCAGTACTTC.

The V gene is TRBV18, the J gene TRBJ1-2; D is ambiguous. The germline V and J ends were trimmed by 1 base and 7 bases, with 10 bases remaining between them. The CDR3 runs 13 residues. Per germline, CDR1 KGHSH and CDR2 LQKENI. CDR3 loop: CASSPRDTLGYTF. Written as DNA, the CDR3 is TGTGCCAGCTCACCACGTGACACCCTTGGCTACACCTTC.

This chain connects TRBV11-2 to TRBJ2-5; TRBD2 agrees at 10 bases. Trimming cost V 5 bases and J 5 bases; bases outside gene matches: 11. CDR1 SGHAT and CDR2 FQNNGV come from the germline V gene. This CDR3 spans 16 amino acids. The CDR3 spells CASSLHPRAGGETQYF. The CDR3 nucleotides are TGTGCCAGCAGCCTCCACCCGCGAGCGGGAGGGGAGACCCAGTACTTC.